The entry that follows covers one TCR beta chain sequence. The target antigen is unknown. The sample originates from a study of vaccination and CD4 T cells after COVID-19. At the Johns Hopkins FTIC core, DNA taken from cultured CD4+ T cells was sequenced by way of the Oncomine TCR Beta short-read assay. It was cultured CD4+ T cells from which genomic DNA was extracted. TCRdb used MiXCR to reprocess the PCR reads, holding one entry per CDR3 protein. The sample lists 10,000 to 15,000 distinct CDR3 sequences, 50% to 55% occurring once. Indicated treatment: approximately nine-day PBMC culture with coronavirus spike peptide pools or control peptides (ViraFEST assay). Each of days 3 and 7 saw half the medium replaced by fresh IL-2 medium. Whole-study findings and limits: The researchers studied relatively few convalescent patients and omitted early post-infection timepoints.

V lost 0 bases to trimming and J lost 4 bases, with 22 bases between them. The CDR3 is 19 amino acids. Germline assignment: CDR1 MRHNA and CDR2 SNTAGT. This chain links TRBV6-4 with TRBJ2-1, with D possibly matching TRBD1 (6 bases). The clonotype originates from a human donor who had recovered from COVID-19. Input material: CD4+ T cells from blood, cultured in vitro. In nucleotides, the CDR3 is TGTGCCAGCAGTGACTCGCCCTACAGGGTTTTTAATGGTTACAATGAGCAGTTCTTC. This encodes CASSDSPYRVFNGYNEQFF.